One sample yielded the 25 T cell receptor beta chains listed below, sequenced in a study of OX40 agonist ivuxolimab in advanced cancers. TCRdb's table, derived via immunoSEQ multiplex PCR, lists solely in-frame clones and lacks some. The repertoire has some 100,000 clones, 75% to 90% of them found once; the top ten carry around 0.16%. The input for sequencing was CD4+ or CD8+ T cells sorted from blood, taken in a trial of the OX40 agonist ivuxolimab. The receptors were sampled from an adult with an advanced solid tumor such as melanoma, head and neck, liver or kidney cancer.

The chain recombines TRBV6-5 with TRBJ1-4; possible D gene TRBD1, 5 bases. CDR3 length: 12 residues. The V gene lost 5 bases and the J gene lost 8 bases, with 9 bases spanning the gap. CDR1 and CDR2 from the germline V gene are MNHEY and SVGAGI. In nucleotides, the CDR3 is TGTGCCAGCAGTCCAGGGTGGGAAAAACTGTTTTTT. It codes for CASSPGWEKLFF.

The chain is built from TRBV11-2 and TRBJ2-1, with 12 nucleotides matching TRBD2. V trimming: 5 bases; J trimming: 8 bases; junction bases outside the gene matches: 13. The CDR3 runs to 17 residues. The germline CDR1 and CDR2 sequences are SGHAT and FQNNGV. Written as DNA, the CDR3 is TGTGCCAGCAGCGCTCAAAGACGGACTAGCGGGAAATATGAGCAGTTCTTC. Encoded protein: CASSAQRRTSGKYEQFF. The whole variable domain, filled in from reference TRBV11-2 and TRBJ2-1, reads EAGVAQSPRYKIIEKRQSVAFWCNPISGHATLYWYQQILGQGPKLLIQFQNNGVVDDSQLPKDRFSAERLKGVDSTLKIQPAKLEDSAVYLCASSAQRRTSGKYEQFFGPGTRLTVL.

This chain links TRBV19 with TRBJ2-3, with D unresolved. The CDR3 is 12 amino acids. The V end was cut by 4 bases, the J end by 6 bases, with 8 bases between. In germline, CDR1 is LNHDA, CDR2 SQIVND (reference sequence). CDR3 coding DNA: TGTGCCAGTAGTAGGGTGGGTGATACGCAGTATTTT. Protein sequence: CASSRVGDTQYF.

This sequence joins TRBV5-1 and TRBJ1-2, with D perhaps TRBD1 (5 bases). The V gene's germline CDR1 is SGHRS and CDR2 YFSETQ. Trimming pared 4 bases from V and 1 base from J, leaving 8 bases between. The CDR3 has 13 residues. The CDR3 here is CASSMTVNYGYTF. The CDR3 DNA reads TGCGCCAGCAGCATGACAGTTAACTATGGCTACACCTTC. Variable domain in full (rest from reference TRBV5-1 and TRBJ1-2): KAGVTQTPRYLIKTRGQQVTLSCSPISGHRSVSWYQQTPGQGLQFLFEYFSETQRNKGNFPGRFSGRQFSNSRSEMNVSTLELGDSALYLCASSMTVNYGYTFGSGTRLTVV.

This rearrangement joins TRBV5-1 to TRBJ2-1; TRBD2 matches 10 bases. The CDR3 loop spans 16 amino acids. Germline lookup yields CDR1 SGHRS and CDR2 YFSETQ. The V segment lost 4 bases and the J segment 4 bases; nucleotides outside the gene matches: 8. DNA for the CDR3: TGCGCCAGCAGCGCAAGCGGGGGGGCCCTGTACAATGAGCAGTTCTTC. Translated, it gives CASSASGGALYNEQFF.

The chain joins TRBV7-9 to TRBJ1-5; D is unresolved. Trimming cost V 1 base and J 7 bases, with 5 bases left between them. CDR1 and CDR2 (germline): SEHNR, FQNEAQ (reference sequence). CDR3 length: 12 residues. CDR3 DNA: TGTGCCAGCAGCTTAGAGGGACAGCCCCAGCATTTT. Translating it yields CASSLEGQPQHF.

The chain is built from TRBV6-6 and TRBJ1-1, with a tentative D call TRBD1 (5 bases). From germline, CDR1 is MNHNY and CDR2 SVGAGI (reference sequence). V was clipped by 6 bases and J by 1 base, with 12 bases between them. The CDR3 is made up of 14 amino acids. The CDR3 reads CASRELQENTEAFF. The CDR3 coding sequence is TGTGCCAGCAGGGAATTACAGGAGAACACTGAAGCTTTCTTT.

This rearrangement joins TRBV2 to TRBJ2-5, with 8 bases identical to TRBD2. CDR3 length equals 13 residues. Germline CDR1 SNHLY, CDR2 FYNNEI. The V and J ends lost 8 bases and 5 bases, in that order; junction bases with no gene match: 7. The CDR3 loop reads CASHREGRETQYF. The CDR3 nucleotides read TGTGCCAGCCACCGGGAGGGCCGGGAGACCCAGTACTTC. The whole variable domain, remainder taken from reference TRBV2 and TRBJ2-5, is EPEVTQTPSHQVTQMGQEVILRCVPISNHLYFYWYRQILGQKVEFLVSFYNNEISEKSEIFDDQFSVERPDGSNFTLKIRSTKLEDSAMYFCASHREGRETQYFGPGTRLLVL.

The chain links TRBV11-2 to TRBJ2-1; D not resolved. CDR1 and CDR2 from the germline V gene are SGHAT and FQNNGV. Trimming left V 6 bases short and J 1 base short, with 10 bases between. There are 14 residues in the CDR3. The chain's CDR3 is CASSEVNSYNEQFF. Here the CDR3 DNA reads TGTGCCAGCAGTGAGGTGAATTCCTACAATGAGCAGTTCTTC.

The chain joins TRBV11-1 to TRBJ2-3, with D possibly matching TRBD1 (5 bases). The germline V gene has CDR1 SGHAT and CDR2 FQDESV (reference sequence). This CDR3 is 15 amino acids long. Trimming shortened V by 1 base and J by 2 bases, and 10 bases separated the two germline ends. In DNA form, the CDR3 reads TGTGCCAGCAGCTTAGAGGCAGGGCACACAGATACGCAGTATTTT. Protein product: CASSLEAGHTDTQYF.

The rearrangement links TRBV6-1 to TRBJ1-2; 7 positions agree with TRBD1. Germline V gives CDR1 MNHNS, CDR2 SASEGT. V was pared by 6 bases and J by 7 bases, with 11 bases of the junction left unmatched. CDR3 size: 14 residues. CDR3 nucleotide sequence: TGTGCCAGCAGGGGGAGGGGGCGATTGTTTGGCTACACCTTC. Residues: CASRGRGRLFGYTF.

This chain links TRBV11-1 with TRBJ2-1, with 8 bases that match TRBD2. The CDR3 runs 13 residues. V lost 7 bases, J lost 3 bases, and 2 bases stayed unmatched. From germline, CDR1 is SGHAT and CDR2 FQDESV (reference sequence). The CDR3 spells CASTSGGYNEQFF. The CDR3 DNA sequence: TGTGCCAGCACCAGCGGGGGCTACAATGAGCAGTTCTTC. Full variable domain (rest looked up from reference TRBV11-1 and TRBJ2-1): EAEVAQSPRYKITEKSQAVAFWCDPISGHATLYWYRQILGQGPELLVQFQDESVVDDSQLPKDRFSAERLKGVDSTLKIQPAELGDSAMYLCASTSGGYNEQFFGPGTRLTVL.

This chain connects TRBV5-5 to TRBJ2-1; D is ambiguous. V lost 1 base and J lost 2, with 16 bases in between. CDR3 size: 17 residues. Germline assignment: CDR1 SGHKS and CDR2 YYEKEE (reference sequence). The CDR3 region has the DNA TGTGCCAGCAGCTTGTCAGCTAGTGGTATGCCCTACAATGAGCAGTTCTTC. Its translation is CASSLSASGMPYNEQFF.

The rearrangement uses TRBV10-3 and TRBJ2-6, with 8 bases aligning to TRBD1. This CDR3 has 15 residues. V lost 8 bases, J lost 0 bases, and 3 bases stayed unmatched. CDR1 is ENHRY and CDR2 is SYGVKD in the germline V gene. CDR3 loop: CAISDRDSGANVLTF. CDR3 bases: TGTGCCATCTCGGACAGGGACTCTGGGGCCAACGTCCTGACTTTC.

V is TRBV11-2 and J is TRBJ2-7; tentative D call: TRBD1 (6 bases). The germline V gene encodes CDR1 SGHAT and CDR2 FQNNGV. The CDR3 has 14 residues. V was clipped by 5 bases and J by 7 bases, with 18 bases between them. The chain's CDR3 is CASSHIKDRGEQYF. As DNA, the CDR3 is TGTGCCAGCAGCCACATAAAGGACAGAGGGGAGCAGTACTTC.

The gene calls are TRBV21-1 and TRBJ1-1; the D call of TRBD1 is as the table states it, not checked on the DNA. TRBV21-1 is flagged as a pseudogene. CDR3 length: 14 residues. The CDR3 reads CASSYRAENTEAFF. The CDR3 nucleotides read TGTGCCAGCAGCTACAGGGCTGAGAACACTGAAGCTTTCTTT.

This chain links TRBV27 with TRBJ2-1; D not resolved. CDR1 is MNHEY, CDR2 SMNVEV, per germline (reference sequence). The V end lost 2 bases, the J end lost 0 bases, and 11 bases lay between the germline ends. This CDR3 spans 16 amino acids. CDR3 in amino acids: CASSLLRQRSYNEQFF. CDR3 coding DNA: TGTGCCAGCAGTTTACTTCGGCAGCGCTCCTACAATGAGCAGTTCTTC.

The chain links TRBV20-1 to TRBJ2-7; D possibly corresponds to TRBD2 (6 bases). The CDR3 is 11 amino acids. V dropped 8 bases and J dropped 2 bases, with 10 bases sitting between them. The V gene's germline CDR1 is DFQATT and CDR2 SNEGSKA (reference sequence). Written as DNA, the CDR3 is TGCAGTACGCGGGACGCCTACGAGCAGTACTTC. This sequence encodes CSTRDAYEQYF.

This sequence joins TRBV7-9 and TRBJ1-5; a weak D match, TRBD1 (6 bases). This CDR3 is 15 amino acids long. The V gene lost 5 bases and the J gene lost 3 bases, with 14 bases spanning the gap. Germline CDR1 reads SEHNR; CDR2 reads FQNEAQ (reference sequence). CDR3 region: CASSGTQGNNQPQHF. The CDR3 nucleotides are TGTGCCAGCAGCGGTACACAGGGCAACAATCAGCCCCAGCATTTT.

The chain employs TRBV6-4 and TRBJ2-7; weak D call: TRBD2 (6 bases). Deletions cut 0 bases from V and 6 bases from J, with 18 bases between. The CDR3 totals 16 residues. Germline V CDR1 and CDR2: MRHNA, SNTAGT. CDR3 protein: CASSDSPRALASEQYF. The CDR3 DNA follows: TGTGCCAGCAGTGACTCACCTCGGGCTCTAGCGAGCGAGCAGTACTTC.

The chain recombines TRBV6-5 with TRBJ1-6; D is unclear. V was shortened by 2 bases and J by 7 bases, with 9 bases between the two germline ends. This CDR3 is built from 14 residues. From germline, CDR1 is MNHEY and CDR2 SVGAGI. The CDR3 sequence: CASSYRAVNSPLHF. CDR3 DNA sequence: TGTGCCAGCAGTTACAGGGCGGTGAATTCACCCCTCCACTTT.

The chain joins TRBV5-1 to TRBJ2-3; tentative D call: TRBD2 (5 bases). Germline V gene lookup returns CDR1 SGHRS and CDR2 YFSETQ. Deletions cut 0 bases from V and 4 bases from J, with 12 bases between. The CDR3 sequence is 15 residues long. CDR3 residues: CASSLGLLVSDTQYF. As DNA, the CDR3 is TGCGCCAGCAGCTTGGGCCTACTAGTTTCAGATACGCAGTATTTT.

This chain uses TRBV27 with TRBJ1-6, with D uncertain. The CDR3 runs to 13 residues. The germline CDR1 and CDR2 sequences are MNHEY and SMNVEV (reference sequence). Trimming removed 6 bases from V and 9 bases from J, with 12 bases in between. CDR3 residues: CASRGISGSPLHF. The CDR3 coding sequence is TGTGCCAGCAGGGGAATTTCGGGTTCACCCCTCCACTTT.

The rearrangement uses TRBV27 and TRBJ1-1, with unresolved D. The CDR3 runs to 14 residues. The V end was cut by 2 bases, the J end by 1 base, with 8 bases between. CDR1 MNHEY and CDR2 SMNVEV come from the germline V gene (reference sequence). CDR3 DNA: TGTGCCAGCAGTTTAAGTTATCGGAACACTGAAGCTTTCTTT. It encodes CASSLSYRNTEAFF.

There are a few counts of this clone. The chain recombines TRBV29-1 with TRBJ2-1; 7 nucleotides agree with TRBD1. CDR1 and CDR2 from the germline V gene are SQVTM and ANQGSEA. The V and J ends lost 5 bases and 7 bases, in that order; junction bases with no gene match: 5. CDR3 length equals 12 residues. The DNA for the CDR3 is TGCAGCGTTCTGAAGGGGGCGAATGAGCAGTTCTTC. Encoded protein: CSVLKGANEQFF.